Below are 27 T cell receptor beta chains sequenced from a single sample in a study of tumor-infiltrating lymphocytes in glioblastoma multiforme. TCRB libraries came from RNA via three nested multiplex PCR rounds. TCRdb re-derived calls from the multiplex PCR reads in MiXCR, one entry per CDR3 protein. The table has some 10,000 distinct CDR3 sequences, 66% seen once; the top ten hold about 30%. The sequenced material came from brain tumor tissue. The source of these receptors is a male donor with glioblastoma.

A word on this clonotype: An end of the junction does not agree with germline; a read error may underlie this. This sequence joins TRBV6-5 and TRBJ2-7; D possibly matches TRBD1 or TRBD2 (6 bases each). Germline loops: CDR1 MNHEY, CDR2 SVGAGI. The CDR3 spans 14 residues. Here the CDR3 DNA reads TGTGCCCGCAGTTACTCCGGGGGCTGGTCCGGGCAGTACTTC. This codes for CARSYSGGWSGQYF.

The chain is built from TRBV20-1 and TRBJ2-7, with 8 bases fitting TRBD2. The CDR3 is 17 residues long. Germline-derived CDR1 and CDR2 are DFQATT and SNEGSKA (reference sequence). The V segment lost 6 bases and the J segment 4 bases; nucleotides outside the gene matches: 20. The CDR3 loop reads CSALGRGGELAGYEQYF. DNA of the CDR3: TGCAGTGCCCTGGGAAGAGGAGGCGAGCTAGCGGGTTACGAGCAGTACTTC.

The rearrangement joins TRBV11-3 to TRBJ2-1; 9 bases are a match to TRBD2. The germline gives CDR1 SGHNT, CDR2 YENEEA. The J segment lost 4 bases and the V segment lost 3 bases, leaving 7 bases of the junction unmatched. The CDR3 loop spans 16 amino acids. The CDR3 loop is CASSFDSGGPYNEQFF. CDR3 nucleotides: TGTGCCAGCAGCTTTGATAGCGGGGGCCCTTACAATGAGCAGTTCTTC.

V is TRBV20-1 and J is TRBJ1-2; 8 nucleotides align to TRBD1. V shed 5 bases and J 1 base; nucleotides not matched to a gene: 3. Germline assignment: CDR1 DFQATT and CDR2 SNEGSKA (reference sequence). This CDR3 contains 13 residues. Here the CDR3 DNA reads TGCAGTGCTCCGGGACAGGATAACTATGGCTACACCTTC. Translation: CSAPGQDNYGYTF.

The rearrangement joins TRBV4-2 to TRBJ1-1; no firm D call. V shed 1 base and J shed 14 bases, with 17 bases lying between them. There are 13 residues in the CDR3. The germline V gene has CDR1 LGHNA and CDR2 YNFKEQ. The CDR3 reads CASSQGSEPETFF. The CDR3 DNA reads TGTGCCAGCAGCCAAGGGTCAGAACCTGAAACGTTCTTT.

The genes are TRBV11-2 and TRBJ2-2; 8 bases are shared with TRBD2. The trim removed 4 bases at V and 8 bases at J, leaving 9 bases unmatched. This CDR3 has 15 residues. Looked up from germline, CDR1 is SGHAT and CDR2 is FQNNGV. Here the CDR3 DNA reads TGTGCCAGCAGCTCGACAGCGGGAGCGGGTGGGGAGCTGTTTTTT. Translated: CASSSTAGAGGELFF. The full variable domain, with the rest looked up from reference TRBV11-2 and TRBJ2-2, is EAGVAQSPRYKIIEKRQSVAFWCNPISGHATLYWYQQILGQGPKLLIQFQNNGVVDDSQLPKDRFSAERLKGVDSTLKIQPAKLEDSAVYLCASSSTAGAGGELFFGEGSRLTVL.

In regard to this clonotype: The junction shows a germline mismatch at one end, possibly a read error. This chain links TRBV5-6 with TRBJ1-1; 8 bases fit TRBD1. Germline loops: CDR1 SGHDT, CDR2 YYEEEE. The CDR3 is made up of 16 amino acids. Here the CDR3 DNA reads TGTGCCAGCGCCGATTATGGGAGACAGGGGCTACCTGAAGTTTTCTTT. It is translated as CASADYGRQGLPEVFF.

The CDR3 region is CSARDRTSGLSPYEQYF. CDR3 bases: TGCAGTGCTAGAGACCGCACTAGCGGACTCAGCCCCTACGAGCAGTACTTC. The V call is TRBV20-1, the J call TRBJ2-7; 8 bases are shared with TRBD2. The V segment lost 0 bases and the J segment 2 bases; nucleotides outside the gene matches: 12. The CDR3 has 17 amino acids. In germline, CDR1 is DFQATT, CDR2 SNEGSKA (reference sequence).

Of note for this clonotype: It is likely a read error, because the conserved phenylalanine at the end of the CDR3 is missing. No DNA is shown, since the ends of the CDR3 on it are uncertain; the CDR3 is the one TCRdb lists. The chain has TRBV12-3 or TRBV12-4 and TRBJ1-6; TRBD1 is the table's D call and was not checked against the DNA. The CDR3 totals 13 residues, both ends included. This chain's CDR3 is CASSFRQNSPHHL.

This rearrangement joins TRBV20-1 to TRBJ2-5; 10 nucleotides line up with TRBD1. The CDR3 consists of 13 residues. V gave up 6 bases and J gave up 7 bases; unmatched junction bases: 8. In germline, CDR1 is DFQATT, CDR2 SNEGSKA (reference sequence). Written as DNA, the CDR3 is TGCAGTGCCCCTACGGACAGGGGGTTGACCCAGTACTTC. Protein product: CSAPTDRGLTQYF.

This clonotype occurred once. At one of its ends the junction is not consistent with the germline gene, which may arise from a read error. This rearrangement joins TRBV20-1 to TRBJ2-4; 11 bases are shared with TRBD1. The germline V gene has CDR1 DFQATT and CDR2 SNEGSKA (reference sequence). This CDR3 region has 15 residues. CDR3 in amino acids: CRAAGTGGAKTIQYF. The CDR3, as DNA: TGCAGAGCTGCCGGGACAGGGGGTGCCAAAACCATTCAGTACTTC.

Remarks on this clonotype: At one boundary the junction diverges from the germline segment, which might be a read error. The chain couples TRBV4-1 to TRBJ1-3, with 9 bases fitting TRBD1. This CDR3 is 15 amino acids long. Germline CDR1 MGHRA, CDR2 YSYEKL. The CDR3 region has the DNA TGCGCCGGCAGCCAAGGGACAGGGACTGGAAACACCATGTATTTT. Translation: CAGSQGTGTGNTMYF.

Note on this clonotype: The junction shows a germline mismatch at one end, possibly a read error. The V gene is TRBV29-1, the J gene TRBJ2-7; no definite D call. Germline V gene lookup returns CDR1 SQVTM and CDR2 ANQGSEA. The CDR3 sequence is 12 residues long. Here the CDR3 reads CSVEGNRYERYF. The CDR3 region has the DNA TGCAGCGTTGAAGGGAACCGATACGAGCGGTACTTC.

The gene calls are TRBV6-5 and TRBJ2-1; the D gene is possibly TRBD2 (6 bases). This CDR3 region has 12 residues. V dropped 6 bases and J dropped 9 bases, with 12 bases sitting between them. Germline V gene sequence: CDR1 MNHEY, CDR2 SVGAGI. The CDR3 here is CASRTRRGEQFF. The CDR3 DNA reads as TGTGCCAGCAGGACCAGGCGGGGTGAGCAGTTCTTC.

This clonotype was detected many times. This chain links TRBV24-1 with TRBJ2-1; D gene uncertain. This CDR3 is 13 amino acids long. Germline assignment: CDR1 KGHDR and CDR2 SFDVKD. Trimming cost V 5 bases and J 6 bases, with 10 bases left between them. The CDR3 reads CATSGDMANEQFF. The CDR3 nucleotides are TGTGCCACCAGTGGCGACATGGCCAATGAGCAGTTCTTC.

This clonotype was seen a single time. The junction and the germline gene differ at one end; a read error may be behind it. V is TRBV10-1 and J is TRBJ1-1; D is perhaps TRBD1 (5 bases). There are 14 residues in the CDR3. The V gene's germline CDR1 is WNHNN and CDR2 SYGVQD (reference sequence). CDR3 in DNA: TGTGCCAGCAGTGACGGGGGTAGATGCACTGAAGCTTTCTTT. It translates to CASSDGGRCTEAFF.

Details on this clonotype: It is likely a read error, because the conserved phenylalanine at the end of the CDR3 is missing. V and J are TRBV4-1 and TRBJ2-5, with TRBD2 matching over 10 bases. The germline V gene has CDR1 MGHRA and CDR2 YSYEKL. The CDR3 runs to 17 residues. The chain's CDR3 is CASNQGVASGSGGTQYL. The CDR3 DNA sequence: TGCGCCAGCAACCAAGGGGTGGCTAGCGGGAGTGGGGGGACCCAGTACTTA.

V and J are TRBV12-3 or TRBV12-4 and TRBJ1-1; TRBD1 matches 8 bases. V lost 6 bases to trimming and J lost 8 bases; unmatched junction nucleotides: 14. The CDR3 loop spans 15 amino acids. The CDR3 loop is CASSQVGQGKGEAFF. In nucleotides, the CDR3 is TGTGCCAGCAGCCAAGTCGGACAGGGTAAGGGCGAAGCTTTCTTT.

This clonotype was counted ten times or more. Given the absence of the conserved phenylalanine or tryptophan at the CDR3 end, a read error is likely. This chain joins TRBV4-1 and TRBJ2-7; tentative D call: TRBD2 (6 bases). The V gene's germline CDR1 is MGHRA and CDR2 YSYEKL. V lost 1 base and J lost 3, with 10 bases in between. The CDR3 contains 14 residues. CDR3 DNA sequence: TGCGCCAGCAGCCAAGCCCCGGAGGGCTACGAGCAGTACTAC. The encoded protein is CASSQAPEGYEQYY.

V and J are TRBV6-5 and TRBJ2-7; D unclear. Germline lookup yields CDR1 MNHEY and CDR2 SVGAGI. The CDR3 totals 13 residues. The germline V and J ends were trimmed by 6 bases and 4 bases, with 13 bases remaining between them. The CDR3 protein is CASSLSRAYEQYF. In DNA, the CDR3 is TGTGCCAGCAGCCTCTCTCGGGCGTACGAGCAGTACTTC.

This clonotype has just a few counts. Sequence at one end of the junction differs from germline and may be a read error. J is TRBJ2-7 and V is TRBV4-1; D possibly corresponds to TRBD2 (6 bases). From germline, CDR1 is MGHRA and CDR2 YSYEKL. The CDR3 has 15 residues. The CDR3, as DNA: TGCGCTAGCAGCCAAGCGGGCAGACTCTCCTACGAGCAGTACTTC. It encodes CASSQAGRLSYEQYF.

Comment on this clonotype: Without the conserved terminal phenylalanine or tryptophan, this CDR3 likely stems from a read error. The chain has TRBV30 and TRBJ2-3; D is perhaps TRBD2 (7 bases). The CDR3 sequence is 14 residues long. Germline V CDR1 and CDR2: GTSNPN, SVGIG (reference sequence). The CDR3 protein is CAWSVGGQSDMQYL. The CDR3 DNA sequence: TGTGCCTGGAGTGTGGGGGGGCAGTCGGATATGCAGTATTTA.

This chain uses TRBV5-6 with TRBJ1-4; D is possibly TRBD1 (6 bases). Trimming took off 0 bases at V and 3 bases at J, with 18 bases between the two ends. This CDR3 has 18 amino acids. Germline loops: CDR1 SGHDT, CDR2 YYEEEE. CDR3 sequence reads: CASSLDPAQGWPNEKLFF. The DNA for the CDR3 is TGTGCCAGCAGCTTGGACCCCGCCCAGGGGTGGCCTAATGAAAAACTGTTTTTT.

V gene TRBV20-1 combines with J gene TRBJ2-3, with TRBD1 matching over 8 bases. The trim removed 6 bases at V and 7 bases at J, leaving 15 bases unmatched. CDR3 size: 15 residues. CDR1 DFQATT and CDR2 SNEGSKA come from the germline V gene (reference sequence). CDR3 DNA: TGCAGTGCCCCACGGACAGGGACGACCCTCAATACGCAGTATTTT. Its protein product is CSAPRTGTTLNTQYF.

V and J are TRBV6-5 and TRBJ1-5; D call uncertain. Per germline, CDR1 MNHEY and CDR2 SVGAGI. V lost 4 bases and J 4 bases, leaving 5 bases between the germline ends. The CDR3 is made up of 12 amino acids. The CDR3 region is CASSFENQPQHF. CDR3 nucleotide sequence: TGTGCCAGCAGTTTCGAAAATCAGCCCCAGCATTTT.

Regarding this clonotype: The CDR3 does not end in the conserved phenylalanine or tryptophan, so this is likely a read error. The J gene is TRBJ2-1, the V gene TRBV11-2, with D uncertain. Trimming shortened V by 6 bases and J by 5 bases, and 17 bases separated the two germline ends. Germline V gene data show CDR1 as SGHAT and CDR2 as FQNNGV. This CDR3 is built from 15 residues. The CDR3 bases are TGTGCCAGCAGTCTAAGACAAGGGCAACACAATGAGCAGTTCCTC. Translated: CASSLRQGQHNEQFL.

The CDR3 DNA reads TGTGCCAGCAGCCCAGGACAGGGCGGGGGGACCCAGTACTTC. It yields the protein CASSPGQGGGTQYF. The chain uses TRBV11-2 and TRBJ2-5; maybe TRBD1 (8 bases). This CDR3 has 14 amino acids. Trimming removed 5 bases at V and 7 bases at J, with 17 bases between. CDR1 is SGHAT, CDR2 FQNNGV, per germline.